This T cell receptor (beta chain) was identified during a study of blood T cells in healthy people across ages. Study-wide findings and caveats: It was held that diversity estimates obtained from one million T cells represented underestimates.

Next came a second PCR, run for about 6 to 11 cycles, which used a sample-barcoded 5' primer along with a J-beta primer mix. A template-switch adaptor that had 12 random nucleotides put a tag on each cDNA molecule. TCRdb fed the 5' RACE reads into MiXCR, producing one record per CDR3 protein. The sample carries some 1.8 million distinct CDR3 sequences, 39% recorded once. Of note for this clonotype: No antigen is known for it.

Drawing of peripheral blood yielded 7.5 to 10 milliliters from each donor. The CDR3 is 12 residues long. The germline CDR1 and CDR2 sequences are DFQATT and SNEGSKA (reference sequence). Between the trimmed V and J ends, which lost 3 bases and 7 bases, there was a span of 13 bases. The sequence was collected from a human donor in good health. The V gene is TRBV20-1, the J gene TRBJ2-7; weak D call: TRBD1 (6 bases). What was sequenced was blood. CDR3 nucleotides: TGCAGTGCTAGGTTGGGGGCAAGGGAGCAGTACTTC. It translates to CSARLGAREQYF.